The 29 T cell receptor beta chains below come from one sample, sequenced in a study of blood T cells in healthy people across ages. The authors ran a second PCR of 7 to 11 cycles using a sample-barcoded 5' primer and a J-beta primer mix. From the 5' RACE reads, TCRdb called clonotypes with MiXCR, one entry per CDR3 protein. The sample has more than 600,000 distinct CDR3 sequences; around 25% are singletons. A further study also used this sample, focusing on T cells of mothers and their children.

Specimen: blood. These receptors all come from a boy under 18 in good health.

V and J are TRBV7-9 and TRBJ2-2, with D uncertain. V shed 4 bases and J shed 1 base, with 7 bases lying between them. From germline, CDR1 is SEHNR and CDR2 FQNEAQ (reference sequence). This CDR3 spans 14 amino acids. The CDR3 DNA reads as TGTGCCAGCAGCTACCCCCGGAACACCGGGGAGCTGTTTTTT. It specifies CASSYPRNTGELFF. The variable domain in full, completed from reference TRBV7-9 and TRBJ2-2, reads DTGVSQNPRHKITKRGQNVTFRCDPISEHNRLYWYRQTLGQGPEFLTYFQNEAQLEKSRLLSDRFSAERPKGSFSTLEIQRTEQGDSAMYLCASSYPRNTGELFFGEGSRLTVL.

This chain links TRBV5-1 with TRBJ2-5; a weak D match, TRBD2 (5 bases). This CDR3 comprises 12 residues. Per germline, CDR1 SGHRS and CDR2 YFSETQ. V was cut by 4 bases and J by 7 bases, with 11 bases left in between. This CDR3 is CASSPGLMTQYF. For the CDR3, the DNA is TGCGCCAGCAGCCCAGGACTGATGACCCAGTACTTC.

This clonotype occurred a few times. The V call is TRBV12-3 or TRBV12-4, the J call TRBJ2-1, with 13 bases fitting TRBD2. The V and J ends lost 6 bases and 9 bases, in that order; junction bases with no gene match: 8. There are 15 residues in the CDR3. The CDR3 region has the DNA TGTGCCAGCAGACTCGGACTAGCGGGAGTATCTGAGCAGTTCTTC. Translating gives CASRLGLAGVSEQFF.

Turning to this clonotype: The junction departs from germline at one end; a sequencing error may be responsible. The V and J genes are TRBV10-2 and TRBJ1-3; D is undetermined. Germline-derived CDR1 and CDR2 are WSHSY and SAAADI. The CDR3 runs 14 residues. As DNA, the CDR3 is TGCGCCAGCAGTGACAGCGGCTCTGGAAGCACCATATATTTT. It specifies CASSDSGSGSTIYF.

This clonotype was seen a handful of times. The CDR3 DNA sequence: TGCAGCGCAAGCCTACCGGGACTAGCGGGAGTGTACGAGCAGTACTTC. It yields the protein CSASLPGLAGVYEQYF. V usage is TRBV29-1 and J usage is TRBJ2-5; TRBD2 matches at 14 bases. The J call may be wrong; the DNA end is better matched by TRBJ2-7. Germline V gene sequence: CDR1 SQVTM, CDR2 ANQGSEA. This CDR3 region has 16 residues.

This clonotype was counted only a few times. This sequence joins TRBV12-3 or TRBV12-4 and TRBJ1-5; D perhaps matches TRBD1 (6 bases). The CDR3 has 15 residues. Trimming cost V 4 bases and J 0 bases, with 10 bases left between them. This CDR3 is CASSSGTNSNQPQHF. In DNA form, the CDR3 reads TGTGCCAGCAGTTCGGGGACAAATAGCAATCAGCCCCAGCATTTT.

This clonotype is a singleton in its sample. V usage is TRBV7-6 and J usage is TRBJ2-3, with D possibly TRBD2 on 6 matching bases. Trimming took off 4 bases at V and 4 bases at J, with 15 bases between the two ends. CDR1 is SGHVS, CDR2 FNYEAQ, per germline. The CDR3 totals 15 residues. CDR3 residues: CASSSTSSGPDTQYF. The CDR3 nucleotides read TGTGCCAGCAGCTCCACTAGCTCAGGGCCAGATACGCAGTATTTT.

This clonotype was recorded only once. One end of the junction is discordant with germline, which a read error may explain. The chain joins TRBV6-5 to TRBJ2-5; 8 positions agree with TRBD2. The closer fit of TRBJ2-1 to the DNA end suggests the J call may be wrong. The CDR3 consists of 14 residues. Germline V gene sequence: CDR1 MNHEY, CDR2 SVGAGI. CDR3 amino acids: CASSFAGTRDEQFF. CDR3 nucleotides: TGTGCCAGCAGTTTTGCAGGGACTAGGGATGAACAGTTCTTC.

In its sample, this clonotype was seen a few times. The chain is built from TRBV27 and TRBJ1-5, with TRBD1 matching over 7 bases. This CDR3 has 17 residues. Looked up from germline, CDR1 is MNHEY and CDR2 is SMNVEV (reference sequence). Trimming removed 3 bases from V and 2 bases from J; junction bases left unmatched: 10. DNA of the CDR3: TGTGCCAGCAGTTTGTTTGGACAGGCAAGGGGCAATCAGCCCCAGCATTTT. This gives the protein CASSLFGQARGNQPQHF.

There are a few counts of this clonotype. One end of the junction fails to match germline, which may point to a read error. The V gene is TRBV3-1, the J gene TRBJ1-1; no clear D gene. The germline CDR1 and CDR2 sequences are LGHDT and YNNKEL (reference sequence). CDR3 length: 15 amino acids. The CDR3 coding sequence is TGTGCCAGCAGCCCCGCATTTGGAGTGAACACTGGAGCTTTCTTT. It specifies CASSPAFGVNTGAFF.

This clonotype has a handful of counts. The CDR3 here is CATTIPSQETQYF. DNA for the CDR3: TGTGCCACCACGATACCGAGCCAAGAGACCCAGTACTTC. The rearrangement links TRBV28 to TRBJ2-5; no firm D call. V was shortened by 10 bases and J by 1 base, with 13 bases between the two germline ends. CDR3 length: 13 amino acids. Germline CDR1 MDHEN, CDR2 SYDVKM.

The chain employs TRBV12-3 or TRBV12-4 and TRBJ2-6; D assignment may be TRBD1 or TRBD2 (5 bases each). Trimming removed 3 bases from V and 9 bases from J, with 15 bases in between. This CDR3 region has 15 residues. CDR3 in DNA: TGTGCCAGCAGTTTGATTGGGGGAGCGGACAACGTCCTGACTTTC. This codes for CASSLIGGADNVLTF.

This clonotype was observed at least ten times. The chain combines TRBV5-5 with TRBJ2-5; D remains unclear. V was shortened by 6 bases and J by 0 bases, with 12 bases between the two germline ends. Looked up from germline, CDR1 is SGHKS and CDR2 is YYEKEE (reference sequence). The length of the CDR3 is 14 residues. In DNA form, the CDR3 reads TGTGCCAGCACCCAACCAGGTTACCAAGAGACCCAGTACTTC. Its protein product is CASTQPGYQETQYF.

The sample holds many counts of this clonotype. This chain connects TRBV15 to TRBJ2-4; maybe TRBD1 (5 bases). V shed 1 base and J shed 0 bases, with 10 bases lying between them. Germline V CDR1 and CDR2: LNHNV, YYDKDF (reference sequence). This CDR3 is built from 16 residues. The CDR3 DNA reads TGTGCCACCAGCAGAGGCAGGGTCCTAGCCAAAAACATTCAGTACTTC. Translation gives CATSRGRVLAKNIQYF.

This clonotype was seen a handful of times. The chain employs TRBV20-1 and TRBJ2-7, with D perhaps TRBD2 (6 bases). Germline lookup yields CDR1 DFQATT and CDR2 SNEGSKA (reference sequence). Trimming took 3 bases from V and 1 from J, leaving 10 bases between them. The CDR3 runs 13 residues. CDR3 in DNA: TGCAGTGCTAGCGGGAGTTTGTCCTACGAGCAGTACTTC. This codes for CSASGSLSYEQYF.

The CDR3 region has the DNA TGTGCCAGCAGCCAAGGGGACCAGACAGATACGCAGTATTTT. Translated: CASSQGDQTDTQYF. V usage is TRBV3-1 and J usage is TRBJ2-3; D tentatively reads TRBD1 or TRBD2 (5 bases each). With 1 base removed from V and 3 bases from J, the gap between germline ends came to 8 bases. This CDR3 contains 14 residues. CDR1 is LGHDT, CDR2 YNNKEL, per germline (reference sequence).

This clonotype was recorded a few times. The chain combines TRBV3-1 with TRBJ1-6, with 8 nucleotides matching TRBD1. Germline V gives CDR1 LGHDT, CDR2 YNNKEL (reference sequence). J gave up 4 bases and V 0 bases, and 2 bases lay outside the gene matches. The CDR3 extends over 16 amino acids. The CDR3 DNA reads TGTGCCAGCAGCCAAGAGTGGACAGGGTATAATTCACCCCTCCACTTT. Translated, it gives CASSQEWTGYNSPLHF. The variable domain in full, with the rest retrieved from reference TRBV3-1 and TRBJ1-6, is DTAVSQTPKYLVTQMGNDKSIKCEQNLGHDTMYWYKQDSKKFLKIMFSYNNKELIINETVPNRFSPKSPDKAHLNLHINSLELGDSAVYFCASSQEWTGYNSPLHFGNGTRLTVT.

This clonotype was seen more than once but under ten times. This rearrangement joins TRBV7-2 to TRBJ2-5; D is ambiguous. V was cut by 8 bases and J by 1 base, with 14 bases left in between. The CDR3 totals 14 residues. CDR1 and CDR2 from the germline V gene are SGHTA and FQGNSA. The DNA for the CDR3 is TGTGCCAGCTCGCGAGGCAGCATCCAAGAGACCCAGTACTTC. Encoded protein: CASSRGSIQETQYF.

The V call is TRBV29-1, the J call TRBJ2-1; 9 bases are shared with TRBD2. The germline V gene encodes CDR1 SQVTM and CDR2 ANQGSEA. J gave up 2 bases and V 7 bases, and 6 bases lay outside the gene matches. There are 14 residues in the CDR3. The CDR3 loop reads CSAISGSAYNEQFF. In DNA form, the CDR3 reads TGCAGCGCAATTAGCGGGAGCGCCTACAATGAGCAGTTCTTC.

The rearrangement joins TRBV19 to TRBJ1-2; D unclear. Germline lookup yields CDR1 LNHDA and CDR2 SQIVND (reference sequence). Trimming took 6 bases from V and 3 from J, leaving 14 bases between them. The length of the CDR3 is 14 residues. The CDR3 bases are TGTGCCAGTAGAGGGATCTCCTTCGACTATGGCTACACCTTC. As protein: CASRGISFDYGYTF.

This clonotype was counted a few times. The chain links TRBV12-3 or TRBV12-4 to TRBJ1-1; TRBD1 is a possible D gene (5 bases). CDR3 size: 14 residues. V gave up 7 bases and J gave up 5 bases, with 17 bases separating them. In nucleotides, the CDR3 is TGTGCCAGCATTTACAGGCCAAGTAGGACTGAAGCTTTCTTT. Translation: CASIYRPSRTEAFF.

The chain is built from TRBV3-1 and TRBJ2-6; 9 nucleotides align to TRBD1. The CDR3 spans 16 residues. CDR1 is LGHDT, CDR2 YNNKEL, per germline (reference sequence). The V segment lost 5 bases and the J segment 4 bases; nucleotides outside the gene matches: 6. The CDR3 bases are TGTGCCAGCAGCATACAGGGGGCGGCCGGGGCCAACGTCCTGACTTTC. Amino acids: CASSIQGAAGANVLTF.

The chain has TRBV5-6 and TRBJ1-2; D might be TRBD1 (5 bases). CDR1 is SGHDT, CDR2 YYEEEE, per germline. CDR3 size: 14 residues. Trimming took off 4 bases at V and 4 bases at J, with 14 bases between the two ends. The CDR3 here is CASSIGTAVYGYTF. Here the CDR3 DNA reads TGTGCCAGCAGCATAGGGACGGCTGTCTATGGCTACACCTTC.

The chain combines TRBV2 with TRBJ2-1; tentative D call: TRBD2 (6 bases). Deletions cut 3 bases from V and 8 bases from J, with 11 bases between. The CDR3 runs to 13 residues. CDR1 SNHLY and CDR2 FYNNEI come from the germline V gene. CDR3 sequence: CASSDSSADEQFF. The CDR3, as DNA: TGTGCCAGCAGTGATTCTAGCGCGGATGAGCAGTTCTTC. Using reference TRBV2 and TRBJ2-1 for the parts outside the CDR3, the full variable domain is EPEVTQTPSHQVTQMGQEVILRCVPISNHLYFYWYRQILGQKVEFLVSFYNNEISEKSEIFDDQFSVERPDGSNFTLKIRSTKLEDSAMYFCASSDSSADEQFFGPGTRLTVL.

In nucleotides, the CDR3 is TGTGCCAGCAGTCGACTAGCGAGGATAGGTGATGAGCAGTTCTTC. Its protein product is CASSRLARIGDEQFF. This sequence joins TRBV6-6 and TRBJ2-5, with TRBD2 matching over 8 bases. TRBJ2-1 matches the DNA end more closely, so the J call is doubtful. Germline V gives CDR1 MNHNY, CDR2 SVGAGI (reference sequence). The CDR3 is 15 residues long.

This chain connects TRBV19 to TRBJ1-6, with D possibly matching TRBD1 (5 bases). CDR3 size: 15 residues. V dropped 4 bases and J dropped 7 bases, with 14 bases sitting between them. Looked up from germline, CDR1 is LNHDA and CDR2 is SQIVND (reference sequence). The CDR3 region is CASSNRGARNSPLHF. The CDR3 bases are TGTGCCAGTAGTAACCGGGGCGCAAGGAATTCACCCCTCCACTTT.

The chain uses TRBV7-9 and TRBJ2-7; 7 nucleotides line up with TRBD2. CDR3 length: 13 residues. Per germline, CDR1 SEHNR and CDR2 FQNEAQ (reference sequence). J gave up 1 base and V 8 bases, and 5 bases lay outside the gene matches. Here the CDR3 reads CASGPGLSYEQYF. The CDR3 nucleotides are TGTGCCAGCGGACCGGGACTATCCTACGAGCAGTACTTC.

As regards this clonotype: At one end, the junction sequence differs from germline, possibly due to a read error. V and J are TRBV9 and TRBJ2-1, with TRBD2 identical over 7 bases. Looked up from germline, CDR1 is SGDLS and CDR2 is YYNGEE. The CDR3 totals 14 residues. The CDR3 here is CASSVAREWDERFF. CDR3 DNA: TGTGCCAGCAGCGTAGCGCGGGAGTGGGATGAGCGGTTCTTC.

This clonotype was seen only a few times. In DNA, the CDR3 is TGTGCCAGCAGTTCTTACAGGGACGGGCAGCCCCAGCATTTT. Its protein is CASSSYRDGQPQHF. The chain is built from TRBV6-2 or TRBV6-3 and TRBJ1-5; D possibly corresponds to TRBD1 (6 bases). V was clipped by 4 bases and J by 7 bases, with 14 bases between them. The CDR3 is 14 amino acids. Looked up from germline, CDR1 is MNHEY and CDR2 is SVGEGT.